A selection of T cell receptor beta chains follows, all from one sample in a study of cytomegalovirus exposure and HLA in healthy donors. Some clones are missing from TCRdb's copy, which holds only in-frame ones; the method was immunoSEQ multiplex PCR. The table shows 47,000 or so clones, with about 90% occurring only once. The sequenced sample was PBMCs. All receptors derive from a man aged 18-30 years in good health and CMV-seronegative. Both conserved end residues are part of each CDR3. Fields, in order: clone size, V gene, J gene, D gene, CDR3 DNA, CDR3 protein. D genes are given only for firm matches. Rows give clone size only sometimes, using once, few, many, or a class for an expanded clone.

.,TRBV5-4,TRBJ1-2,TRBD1,TGTGCCAGCAGAGAGGCCAGTGCGGGACAGGGGATAGGAGGCTACACCTTC,CASREASAGQGIGGYTF
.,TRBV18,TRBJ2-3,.,TGTGCCAGCTCATCTCACAGGCCCAGGACCACAGATACGCAGTATTTT,CASSSHRPRTTDTQYF
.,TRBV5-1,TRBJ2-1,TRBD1,TGCGCCAGCAGCTTGGACAGGGGACCCTACAATGAGCAGTTCTTC,CASSLDRGPYNEQFF
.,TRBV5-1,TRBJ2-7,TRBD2,TGCGCCAGCAGCCCTGGACGGAGTAGCGGGACTTACGAGCAGTACTTC,CASSPGRSSGTYEQYF
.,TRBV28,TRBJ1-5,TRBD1,TGTGCCAGCAGTTCACTAACCGGACAGGGTTACAATCAGCCCCAGCATTTT,CASSSLTGQGYNQPQHF
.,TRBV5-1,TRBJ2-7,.,TGCGCCAGCAGCCCCGACACGGGAATTTACGAGCAGTACTTC,CASSPDTGIYEQYF
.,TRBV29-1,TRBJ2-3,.,TGCAGCGTGCTGATAGACACAGATACGCAGTATTTT,CSVLIDTDTQYF
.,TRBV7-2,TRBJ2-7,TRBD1,TGTGCCAGCAGCTTCCGGGACAGGGGGCCCTACGAGCAGTACTTC,CASSFRDRGPYEQYF
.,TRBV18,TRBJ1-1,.,TGTGCCAGCTCACCACAAGTTCGGGATGAAGCTTTCTTT,CASSPQVRDEAFF
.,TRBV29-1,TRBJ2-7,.,TGCAGCGTTGAGCTAGGCGACAGCCCGTACGAGCAGTACTTC,CSVELGDSPYEQYF
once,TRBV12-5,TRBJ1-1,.,TGTGCTAGTGGTTCGGCCCGGTTGGAGTGGGGAGATGAAGCTTTCTTT,CASGSARLEWGDEAFF
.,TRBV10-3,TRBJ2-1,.,TGTGCCATCAGTGAAATCGGCAGGGACTCCTGGCGGGACAATGAGCAGTTCTTC,CAISEIGRDSWRDNEQFF
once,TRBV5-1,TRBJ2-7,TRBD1,TGCGCCAGCAGCTTGGGACAGGGGGTTATGGGCGAGCAGTACTTC,CASSLGQGVMGEQYF
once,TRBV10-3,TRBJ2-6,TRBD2,TGTGCCACCGGGGAGGGTAGCTCTGGGGCCAACGTCCTGACTTTC,CATGEGSSGANVLTF
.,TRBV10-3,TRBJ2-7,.,TGTGCCATCAGTGCAGACAGGGATCGACGGGAGGAGCAGTACTTC,CAISADRDRREEQYF